The present T cell receptor beta chain was sequenced within a study of blood T cell repertoires in COVID-19. About the research overall: T cells, B-cell-depleted T cells, or PBMCs supplied cDNA or gDNA.

The CDR3 loop spans 15 amino acids. Losses at the gene ends were 5 bases for V and 3 bases for J; bases not matched to a gene: 4. CDR1 and CDR2 (germline): SGHVS, FNYEAQ. This clone turned up a few times. Only in-frame clones appear in the TCRdb table, and some are missing; sequencing was by immunoSEQ multiplex PCR. Of about 240,000 clones in the sample, about 80% are singletons; the top ten hold 3.3%. V is TRBV7-6 and J is TRBJ2-4; 10 bases line up with TRBD2. The sequence was collected from a woman aged 80 or over with acute or convalescent COVID-19. Sample: peripheral blood. The CDR3, as DNA: TGTGCCAGCAGCCCTAGCGGGAGAGGCAAAAACATTCAGTACTTC. Encoded protein: CASSPSGRGKNIQYF.